A selection of T cell receptor beta chains follows, all from one sample in a study of blood T cell repertoires in COVID-19. Method: immunoSEQ multiplex PCR; TCRdb's copy keeps in-frame clones and lacks some. Of about 160,000 clones listed, approximately 88% are singletons. Specimen: peripheral blood. These receptors all come from a man between 18 and 35 years old with active or convalescent COVID-19. Each CDR3 is given with its conserved first and last residue. D genes are given only for firm matches. Clone size appears in some rows only: once, few, many, or a class for an expanded clone.

TRBJ2-7	15	TRBD2	NA	TRBV14	CASSQDRVSGREQYF	TGTGCCAGCAGCCAAGACCGGGTTAGCGGGAGGGAGCAGTACTTC
TRBJ2-7	12	NA	NA	TRBV7-2	CASSSDTYEQYF	TGTGCCAGCAGCTCCGACACCTACGAGCAGTACTTC
TRBJ1-2	12	TRBD1	NA	TRBV28	CASSLWTGSYTF	TGTGCCAGCAGTCTTTGGACAGGGTCGTACACCTTC
TRBJ1-2	12	NA	NA	TRBV29-1	CSVEGGEVGYTF	TGCAGCGTTGAAGGGGGGGAGGTTGGCTACACCTTC
TRBJ1-2	16	TRBD1	NA	TRBV5-1	CASSRVVGTGDYGYTF	TGCGCCAGCAGCCGGGTGGTTGGGACAGGGGACTATGGCTACACCTTC
TRBJ1-5	13	NA	NA	TRBV12-5	CASGLALDQPQHF	TGTGCTAGTGGTTTGGCCTTAGATCAGCCCCAGCATTTT
TRBJ1-2	14	NA	NA	TRBV10-3	CAISGQLLNYGYTF	TGTGCCATCAGTGGACAACTCCTGAACTATGGCTACACCTTC
TRBJ1-5	13	NA	once	TRBV10-2	CASSEQGTQPQHF	TGCGCCAGCAGTGAGCAGGGAACACAGCCCCAGCATTTT
TRBJ1-6	15	NA	NA	TRBV11-2	CASSLSFRGNSPLHF	TGTGCCAGCAGCTTAAGCTTCAGGGGAAATTCACCCCTCCACTTT
TRBJ1-4	17	TRBD1	NA	TRBV4-2	CASSQVGGQDHNEKLFF	TGTGCCAGCAGCCAAGTGGGTGGACAGGACCATAATGAAAAACTGTTTTTT
TRBJ1-6	15	TRBD1	NA	TRBV6-4	CASRRDRALESPLHF	TGTGCCAGCAGGAGGGACAGGGCTTTGGAATCACCCCTCCACTTT
TRBJ2-7	14	NA	NA	TRBV18	CASSPSQGSYEQYF	TGTGCCAGCTCACCAAGCCAGGGCTCCTACGAGCAGTACTTC
TRBJ2-7	13	NA	NA	TRBV18	CASSPPATGEQYF	TGTGCCAGCTCACCACCTGCCACGGGCGAGCAGTACTTC
TRBJ2-6	17	TRBD1	NA	TRBV6-1	CASSASRQGAGANVLTF	TGTGCCAGCAGTGCGAGTCGACAGGGCGCTGGGGCCAACGTCCTGACTTTC
TRBJ2-1	16	TRBD2	NA	TRBV6-1	CASSELLLAGRGEQFF	TGTGCCAGCAGTGAGCTGCTTCTAGCGGGGCGAGGGGAGCAGTTCTTC
TRBJ2-2	15	NA	NA	TRBV6-4	CASSDNPENTGELFF	TGTGCCAGCAGTGACAACCCAGAGAACACCGGGGAGCTGTTTTTT
TRBJ1-2	16	TRBD1	NA	TRBV5-5	CASSSRPGQGIYGYTF	TGTGCCAGCAGTTCCCGCCCGGGACAGGGGATCTATGGCTACACCTTC
TRBJ1-4	13	NA	NA	TRBV18	CASSRLENEKLFF	TGTGCCAGCTCACGATTAGAGAATGAAAAACTGTTTTTT
TRBJ2-7	16	TRBD2	few	TRBV4-2	CASSLEGLAGGSEQYF	TGTGCCAGCAGCCTCGAGGGCCTAGCGGGAGGTAGTGAGCAGTACTTC
TRBJ2-3	12	TRBD2	NA	TRBV5-4	CASSSSGTRLYF	TGTGCCAGCAGCTCATCCGGGACTAGGTTGTATTTT
TRBJ1-2	15	NA	few	TRBV7-9	CASSLSVAGAYGYTF	TGTGCCAGCAGCTTAAGTGTTGCAGGGGCCTATGGCTACACCTTC
TRBJ2-3	15	NA	NA	TRBV6-6	CATQARGSSTDTQYF	TGTGCCACACAAGCGAGGGGGTCTAGCACAGATACGCAGTATTTT
TRBJ2-3	15	TRBD2	NA	TRBV20-1	CSASYIAGILGTQYF	TGCAGTGCTAGTTATATAGCGGGGATTCTGGGTACGCAGTATTTT
TRBJ1-4	19	TRBD1	NA	TRBV5-6	CASSFRVGQGSHSNEKLFF	TGTGCCAGCAGCTTTCGTGTGGGACAGGGAAGCCATTCTAATGAAAAACTGTTTTTT
TRBJ2-7	15	NA	few	TRBV4-2	CASSQDASAHYEQYF	TGTGCCAGCAGCCAAGACGCTAGCGCCCACTACGAGCAGTACTTC
TRBJ1-2	16	TRBD1	NA	TRBV25-1	CASSGAGTASKYGYTF	TGTGCCAGCAGTGGAGCCGGGACAGCCTCAAAGTATGGCTACACCTTC
TRBJ1-1	15	NA	few	TRBV2	CASQPLTQGNTEAFF	TGTGCCAGCCAACCCCTAACACAGGGGAACACTGAAGCTTTCTTT
TRBJ2-7	16	TRBD2	NA	TRBV9	CASSVGVAGGNHEQYF	TGTGCCAGCAGCGTAGGGGTGGCGGGAGGAAACCACGAGCAGTACTTC
TRBJ1-2	12	NA	NA	TRBV7-2	CASSPGVYGYTF	TGTGCCAGCAGCCCAGGGGTTTATGGCTACACCTTC
TRBJ1-2	16	TRBD1	NA	TRBV18	CASSPPVGQGLYGYTF	TGTGCCAGCTCACCACCGGTTGGACAGGGACTCTATGGCTACACCTTC
TRBJ2-6	18	TRBD1	NA	TRBV5-1	CASSSGTGSVSGANVLTF	TGCGCCAGCAGCTCCGGGACAGGTTCCGTCTCTGGGGCCAACGTCCTGACTTTC
TRBJ2-3	14	NA	NA	TRBV19	CASSYQGLTDTQYF	TGTGCCAGTAGTTATCAGGGACTGACAGATACGCAGTATTTT
TRBJ2-3	13	TRBD1	NA	TRBV11-2	CASSRTGTDTQYF	TGTGCCAGCAGCCGGACAGGGACAGATACGCAGTATTTT
TRBJ2-3	13	TRBD2	NA	TRBV29-1	CSVSRGGTDTQYF	TGCAGCGTTTCGCGGGGGGGCACAGATACGCAGTATTTT
TRBJ2-2	15	NA	NA	TRBV7-2	CASSKSGTNTGELFF	TGTGCCAGCAGCAAAAGCGGAACTAACACCGGGGAGCTGTTTTTT
TRBJ2-5	14	NA	NA	TRBV7-8	CASSRGGDGETQYF	TGTGCCAGCAGCCGAGGGGGAGACGGAGAGACCCAGTACTTC
TRBJ1-4	15	NA	NA	TRBV5-6	CASSLEGAINEKLFF	TGTGCCAGCAGCTTGGAAGGGGCGATCAATGAAAAACTGTTTTTT
TRBJ2-5	20	TRBD2	NA	TRBV27	CASSVIWGGTSGSHRETQYF	TGTGCCAGCAGTGTAATATGGGGCGGGACTAGCGGGAGTCATAGGGAGACCCAGTACTTC
TRBJ1-2	13	NA	once	TRBV5-6	CASSLGGALRYTF	TGTGCCAGCAGCTTGGGGGGAGCCCTGCGCTACACCTTC
TRBJ2-3	16	NA	NA	TRBV6-2/TRBV6-3	CASSFRGDTSTDTQYF	TGTGCCAGCAGTTTCAGGGGGGACACTAGCACAGATACGCAGTATTTT
TRBJ2-7	15	NA	NA	TRBV15	CATSRDQGKGYEQYF	TGTGCCACCAGCAGAGATCAGGGTAAGGGGTACGAGCAGTACTTC
TRBJ2-3	16	TRBD2	once	TRBV27	CASSKLAGLGTDTQYF	TGTGCCAGCAGCAAACTAGCGGGGCTGGGCACAGATACGCAGTATTTT
TRBJ2-6	18	NA	NA	TRBV18	CASSPSMTGFSGANVLTF	TGTGCCAGCTCACCCTCTATGACTGGTTTCTCTGGGGCCAACGTCCTGACTTTC
TRBJ2-7	17	TRBD1	NA	TRBV11-2	CASSLVGGALGSYEQYF	TGTGCCAGCAGCTTAGTAGGGGGCGCGCTGGGATCCTACGAGCAGTACTTC
TRBJ1-3	12	NA	few	TRBV18	CASSPGQNTIYF	TGTGCCAGCTCACCGGGACAAAACACCATATATTTT
TRBJ2-1	17	TRBD2	many	TRBV14	CASRGSGTGGRAEEQFF	TGTGCCAGCAGAGGTTCCGGGACTGGCGGGAGGGCAGAGGAGCAGTTCTTC
TRBJ2-7	16	TRBD2	few	TRBV11-2	CASSLGFSRGAYEQYF	TGTGCCAGCAGCTTAGGTTTTTCGCGGGGGGCCTACGAGCAGTACTTC
TRBJ1-2	15	NA	NA	TRBV2	CASSDGLWSSYGYTF	TGTGCCAGCAGTGATGGACTCTGGAGTAGCTATGGCTACACCTTC
TRBJ1-2	13	NA	NA	TRBV6-6	CASSSGQGYGYTF	TGTGCCAGCAGTTCGGGACAAGGGTATGGCTACACCTTC
TRBJ2-2	17	NA	NA	TRBV2	CASTLTFLKPNTGELFF	TGTGCCAGCACCCTCACTTTTCTTAAGCCGAACACCGGGGAGCTGTTTTTT
TRBJ1-1	15	NA	NA	TRBV11-2	CASSFPAGVNTEAFF	TGTGCCAGCAGCTTCCCGGCAGGGGTGAACACTGAAGCTTTCTTT
TRBJ2-7	16	TRBD2	NA	TRBV4-3	CASSQEVPGGPGEQYF	TGCGCCAGCAGCCAAGAAGTTCCGGGAGGGCCGGGGGAGCAGTACTTC
TRBJ1-2	14	NA	many	TRBV6-5	CASSSTGGVYGYTF	TGTGCCAGCAGTTCGACCGGGGGGGTCTATGGCTACACCTTC
TRBJ2-2	13	NA	NA	TRBV7-7	CASSYTNTGELFF	TGTGCCAGCAGCTACACGAACACCGGGGAGCTGTTTTTT
TRBJ2-3	14	TRBD2	NA	TRBV9	CASSDSGGPDTQYF	TGTGCCAGCAGCGATAGCGGGGGGCCGGATACGCAGTATTTT